The 11 T cell receptor beta chains listed next were all sequenced from one sample in a study of cytomegalovirus exposure and HLA in healthy donors. Both 60 Vbeta primers and 13 Jbeta primers went into the PCR. Sequencing used immunoSEQ multiplex PCR; TCRdb keeps in-frame clones, though not all of them. The sample lists about 140,000 clones, around 75% seen once, with 2.5% to 4% in the top ten. Sequences were obtained from PBMCs. The receptors were sampled from a man in his forties in good health and CMV-seronegative.

The V gene is TRBV9, the J gene TRBJ1-6; 7 bases align to TRBD1. J gave up 8 bases and V 2 bases, and 4 bases lay outside the gene matches. The V gene's germline CDR1 is SGDLS and CDR2 YYNGEE. The CDR3 extends over 14 amino acids. The CDR3 loop reads CASSVGQSYSPLHF. In DNA, the CDR3 is TGTGCCAGCAGCGTGGGACAGTCGTATTCACCCCTCCACTTT.

This clone was seen just once. This chain's CDR3 is CASSLVSGGNAEAFF. The DNA of the CDR3 is TGTGCCAGCAGCTTAGTATCAGGGGGCAACGCTGAAGCTTTCTTT. The chain couples TRBV11-3 to TRBJ1-1, with 8 nucleotides matching TRBD1. The CDR3 spans 15 residues. The junction had 7 bases not matched to a gene; V was cut back by 1 base and J by 6 bases. CDR1 SGHNT and CDR2 YENEEA come from the germline V gene. The full variable domain, with the rest looked up from reference TRBV11-3 and TRBJ1-1, is EAGVVQSPRYKIIEKKQPVAFWCNPISGHNTLYWYLQNLGQGPELLIRYENEEAVDDSQLPKDRFSAERLKGVDSTLKIQPAELGDSAVYLCASSLVSGGNAEAFFGQGTRLTVV.

The genes are TRBV9 and TRBJ2-1; TRBD2 matches at 10 bases. V lost 0 bases and J lost 12; bases outside the gene matches: 12. This CDR3 comprises 16 residues. CDR1 and CDR2 (germline): SGDLS, YYNGEE. For the CDR3, the DNA is TGTGCCAGCAGCGTAGAGGGAAGCGGGGGGGCCGTTTTGCAGTTCTTC. Encoded protein: CASSVEGSGGAVLQFF.

The chain joins TRBV27 to TRBJ2-5; a possible D gene is TRBD1 (6 bases). Trimming pared 8 bases from V and 5 bases from J, leaving 15 bases between. The CDR3 totals 13 residues. The germline CDR1 and CDR2 sequences are MNHEY and SMNVEV (reference sequence). The CDR3: CASGSRGRETQYF. The CDR3 coding sequence is TGTGCCAGCGGGAGCAGGGGAAGGGAGACCCAGTACTTC.

The chain uses TRBV15 and TRBJ1-4; TRBD1 matches 7 bases. Germline V CDR1 and CDR2: LNHNV, YYDKDF (reference sequence). Trimming at V came to 1 base and at J to 6 bases, leaving 11 bases not matched to a gene. The CDR3 runs to 17 residues. The CDR3 region is CATSRAGLGQVDEKLFF. The CDR3 coding sequence is TGTGCCACCAGCAGAGCAGGACTTGGACAGGTGGATGAAAAACTGTTTTTT.

This sequence joins TRBV5-4 and TRBJ1-1; TRBD1 aligns across 7 bases. The CDR3 runs 12 residues. Germline V gives CDR1 SGHNT, CDR2 YYREEE (reference sequence). V gave up 3 bases and J gave up 8 bases; unmatched junction bases: 4. CDR3: CASSSGQEEAFF. As DNA, the CDR3 is TGTGCCAGCAGCTCTGGACAGGAAGAAGCTTTCTTT.

The chain couples TRBV27 to TRBJ2-6, with 11 bases that match TRBD1. Germline V gene data show CDR1 as MNHEY and CDR2 as SMNVEV (reference sequence). The CDR3 is 16 amino acids. V gave up 7 bases and J gave up 1 base; unmatched junction bases: 3. The CDR3 sequence: CASKGTGGSGANVLTF. The CDR3 region has the DNA TGTGCCAGCAAGGGGACAGGGGGATCTGGGGCCAACGTCCTGACTTTC.

Here the CDR3 reads CASTKTRQETQYF. The CDR3 nucleotides read TGTGCCAGCACCAAGACAAGGCAAGAGACCCAGTACTTC. The chain recombines TRBV6-5 with TRBJ2-5; D uncertain. Trimming shortened V by 7 bases and J by 2 bases, and 11 bases separated the two germline ends. The CDR3 has 13 amino acids. The germline V gene encodes CDR1 MNHEY and CDR2 SVGAGI.

V gene TRBV2 combines with J gene TRBJ2-4; D is undetermined. Trimming took off 3 bases at V and 7 bases at J, with 7 bases between the two ends. There are 12 residues in the CDR3. The germline gives CDR1 SNHLY, CDR2 FYNNEI. The CDR3 bases are TGTGCCAGCAGTGAGGGCAGCAACATTCAGTACTTC. Translating it yields CASSEGSNIQYF.

In nucleotides, the CDR3 is TGTGCCAGCAGCCCCTTTGAGGCAGATCTGAACACTGAAGCTTTCTTT. Protein product: CASSPFEADLNTEAFF. The chain combines TRBV11-2 with TRBJ1-1; unclear D gene. Trimming stripped 5 bases from V and 0 bases from J, with 16 bases between. The CDR3 spans 16 residues. Germline-derived CDR1 and CDR2 are SGHAT and FQNNGV.

V usage is TRBV7-9 and J usage is TRBJ1-2; D is uncertain. V lost 2 bases and J lost 3, with 10 bases in between. The germline V gene encodes CDR1 SEHNR and CDR2 FQNEAQ (reference sequence). The CDR3 runs 14 residues. The CDR3 DNA sequence: TGTGCCAGCAGCTTATTGGGAGAGGACTATGGCTACACCTTC. Its protein product is CASSLLGEDYGYTF.